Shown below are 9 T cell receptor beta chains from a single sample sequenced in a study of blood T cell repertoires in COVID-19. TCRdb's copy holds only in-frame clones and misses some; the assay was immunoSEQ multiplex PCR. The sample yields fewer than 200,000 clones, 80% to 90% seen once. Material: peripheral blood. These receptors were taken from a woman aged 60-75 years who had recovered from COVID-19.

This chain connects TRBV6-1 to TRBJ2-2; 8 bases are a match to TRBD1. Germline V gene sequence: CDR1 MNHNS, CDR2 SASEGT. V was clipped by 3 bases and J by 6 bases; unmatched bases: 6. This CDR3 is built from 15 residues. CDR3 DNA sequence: TGTGCCAGCAGTGACCAGGACAGGGTCTCCGGGGAGCTGTTTTTT. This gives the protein CASSDQDRVSGELFF.

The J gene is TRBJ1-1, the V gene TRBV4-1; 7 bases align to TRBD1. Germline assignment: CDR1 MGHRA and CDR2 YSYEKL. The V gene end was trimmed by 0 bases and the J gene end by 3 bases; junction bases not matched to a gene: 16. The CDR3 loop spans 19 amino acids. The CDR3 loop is CASSQEVSGGWLGDTEAFF. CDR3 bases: TGCGCCAGCAGCCAAGAAGTTTCAGGGGGGTGGTTGGGGGACACTGAAGCTTTCTTT.

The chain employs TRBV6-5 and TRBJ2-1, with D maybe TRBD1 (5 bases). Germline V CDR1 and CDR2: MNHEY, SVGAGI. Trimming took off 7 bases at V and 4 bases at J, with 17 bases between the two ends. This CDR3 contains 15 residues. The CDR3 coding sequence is TGTGCCAGCACCCCCGCCCAGGGTGTTTACAATGAGCAGTTCTTC. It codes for CASTPAQGVYNEQFF.

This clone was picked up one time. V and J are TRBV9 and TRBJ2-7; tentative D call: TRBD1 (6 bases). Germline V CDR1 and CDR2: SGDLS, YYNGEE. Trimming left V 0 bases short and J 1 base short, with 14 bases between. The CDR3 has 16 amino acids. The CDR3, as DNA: TGTGCCAGCAGCGTAGCTGTGGGGGCCTCTTCCTACGAGCAGTACTTC. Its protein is CASSVAVGASSYEQYF.

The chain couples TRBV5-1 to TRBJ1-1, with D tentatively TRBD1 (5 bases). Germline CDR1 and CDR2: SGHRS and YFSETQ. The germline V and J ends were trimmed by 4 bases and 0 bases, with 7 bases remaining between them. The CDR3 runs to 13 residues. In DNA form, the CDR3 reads TGCGCCAGCAGCGTGGACATGAACACTGAAGCTTTCTTT. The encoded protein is CASSVDMNTEAFF.

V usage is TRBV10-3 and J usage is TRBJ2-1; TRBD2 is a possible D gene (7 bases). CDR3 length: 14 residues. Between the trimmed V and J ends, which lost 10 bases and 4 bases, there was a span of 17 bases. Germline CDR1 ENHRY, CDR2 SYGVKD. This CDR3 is CASEGGSPYNEQFF. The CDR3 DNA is TGTGCCAGCGAGGGGGGGTCTCCGTACAATGAGCAGTTCTTC.

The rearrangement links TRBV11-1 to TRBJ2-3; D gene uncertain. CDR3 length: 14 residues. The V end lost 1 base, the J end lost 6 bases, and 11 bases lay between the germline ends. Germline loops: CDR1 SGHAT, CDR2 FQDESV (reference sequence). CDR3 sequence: CASSLEASGDTQYF. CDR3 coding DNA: TGTGCCAGCAGCTTAGAGGCCTCCGGGGATACGCAGTATTTT.

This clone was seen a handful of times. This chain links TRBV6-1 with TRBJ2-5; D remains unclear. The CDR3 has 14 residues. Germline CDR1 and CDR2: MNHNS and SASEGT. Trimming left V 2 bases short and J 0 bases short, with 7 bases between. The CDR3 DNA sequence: TGTGCCAGCAGTGAACAGGCGTACCAAGAGACCCAGTACTTC. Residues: CASSEQAYQETQYF.

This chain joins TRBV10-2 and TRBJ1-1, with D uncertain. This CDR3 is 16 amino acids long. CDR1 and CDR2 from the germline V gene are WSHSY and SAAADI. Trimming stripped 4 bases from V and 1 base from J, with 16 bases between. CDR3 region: CASSAPVRMPNTEAFF. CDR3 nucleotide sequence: TGCGCCAGCAGTGCTCCCGTCAGGATGCCGAACACTGAAGCTTTCTTT.